This T cell receptor beta chain stems from a study of blood T cell repertoires in COVID-19. Turning to the study itself: Sites in the United States, Italy and Spain provided acute and convalescent COVID-19 samples.

CDR1 and CDR2 from the germline V gene are KGHSH and LQKENI. With 3 bases clipped from V and 1 base from J, the junction kept 4 bases outside the gene matches. The CDR3 has 15 residues. The assay was immunoSEQ multiplex PCR, and TCRdb's table has in-frame clones only and misses some. The table has roughly 86,000 clones, 82% seen once; the top ten hold less than 25%. V gene TRBV18 combines with J gene TRBJ1-1; 8 positions match TRBD1. The receptor comes from a human donor in a cohort sampled during active COVID-19. The specimen sequenced was peripheral blood. CDR3 coding DNA: TGTGCCAGCTCACCCCGACAGGGGCAGAACACTGAAGCTTTCTTT. This codes for CASSPRQGQNTEAFF.